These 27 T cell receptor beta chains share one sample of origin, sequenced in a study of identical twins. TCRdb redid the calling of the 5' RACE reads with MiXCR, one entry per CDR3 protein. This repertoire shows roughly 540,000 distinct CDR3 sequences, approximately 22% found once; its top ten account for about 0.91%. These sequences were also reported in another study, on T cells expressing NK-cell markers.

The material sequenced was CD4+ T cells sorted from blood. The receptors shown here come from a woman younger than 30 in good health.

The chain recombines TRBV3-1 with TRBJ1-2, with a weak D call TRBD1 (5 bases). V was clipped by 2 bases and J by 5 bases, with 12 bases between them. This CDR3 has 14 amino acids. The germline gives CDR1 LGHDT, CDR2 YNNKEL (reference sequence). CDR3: CASSQIGTDYGYTF. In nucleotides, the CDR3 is TGTGCCAGCAGCCAAATCGGGACGGATTATGGCTACACCTTC.

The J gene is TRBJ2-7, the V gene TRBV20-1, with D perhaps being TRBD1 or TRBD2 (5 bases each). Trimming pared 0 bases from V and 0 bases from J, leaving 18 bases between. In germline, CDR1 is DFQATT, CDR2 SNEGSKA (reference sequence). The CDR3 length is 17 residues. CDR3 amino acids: CSARDNFGALSSYEQYF. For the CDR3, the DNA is TGCAGTGCTAGAGATAATTTCGGGGCTTTAAGCTCCTACGAGCAGTACTTC.

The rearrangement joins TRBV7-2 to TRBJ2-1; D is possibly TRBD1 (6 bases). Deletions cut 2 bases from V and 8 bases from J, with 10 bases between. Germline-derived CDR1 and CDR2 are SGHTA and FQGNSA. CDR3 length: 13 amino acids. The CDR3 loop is CASSLTQGYEQFF. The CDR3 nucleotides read TGTGCCAGCAGCTTAACTCAGGGGTATGAGCAGTTCTTC.

CDR3 sequence: CASSSGLHADTQYF. The DNA of the CDR3 is TGTGCCAGCAGTTCGGGACTTCACGCAGATACGCAGTATTTT. The chain employs TRBV12-3 or TRBV12-4 and TRBJ2-3; TRBD2 is a possible D gene (6 bases). V lost 4 bases and J 4 bases, leaving 12 bases between the germline ends. The CDR3 loop spans 14 amino acids.

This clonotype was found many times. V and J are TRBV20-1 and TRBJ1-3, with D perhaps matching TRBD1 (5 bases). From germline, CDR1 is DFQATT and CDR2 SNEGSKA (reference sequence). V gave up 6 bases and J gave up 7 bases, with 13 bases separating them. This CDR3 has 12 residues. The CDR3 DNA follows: TGCAGTGCACCGGACACCCCCAACACCATATATTTT. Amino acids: CSAPDTPNTIYF.

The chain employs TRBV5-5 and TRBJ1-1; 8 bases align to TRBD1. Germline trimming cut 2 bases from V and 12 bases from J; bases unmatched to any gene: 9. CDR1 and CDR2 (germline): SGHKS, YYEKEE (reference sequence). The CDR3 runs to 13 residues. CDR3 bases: TGTGCCAGCAGCTTTTCCAGGGGGCAGTTAACTTTCTTT. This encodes CASSFSRGQLTFF.

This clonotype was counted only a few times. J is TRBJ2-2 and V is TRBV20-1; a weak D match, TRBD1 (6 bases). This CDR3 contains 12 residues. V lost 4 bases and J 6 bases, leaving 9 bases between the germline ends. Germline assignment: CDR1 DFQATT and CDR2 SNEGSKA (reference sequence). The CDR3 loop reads CSATGEAGELFF. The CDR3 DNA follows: TGCAGTGCTACAGGGGAAGCCGGGGAGCTGTTTTTT.

The CDR3 here is CASSESPRQPQHF. CDR3 in DNA: TGCGCCAGCAGTGAGTCCCCGCGGCAGCCCCAGCATTTT. V and J are TRBV10-1 and TRBJ1-5; unclear D gene. V lost 0 bases, J lost 7 bases, and 7 bases lay in between. Germline values: CDR1 WNHNN, CDR2 SYGVQD (reference sequence). The CDR3 covers 13 residues.

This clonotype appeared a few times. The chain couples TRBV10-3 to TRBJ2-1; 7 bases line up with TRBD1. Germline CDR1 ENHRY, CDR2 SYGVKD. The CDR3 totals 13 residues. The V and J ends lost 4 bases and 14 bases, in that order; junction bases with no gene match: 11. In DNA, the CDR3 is TGTGCCATCAGTGGATCCCCCATGACAGGGAAGTTCTTC. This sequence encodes CAISGSPMTGKFF.

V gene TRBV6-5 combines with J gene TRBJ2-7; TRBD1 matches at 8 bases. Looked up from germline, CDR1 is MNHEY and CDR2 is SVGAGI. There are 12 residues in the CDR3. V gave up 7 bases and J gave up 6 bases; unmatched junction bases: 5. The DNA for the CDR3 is TGTGCCAGCATCGGACAGGGTTCCGAGCAGTACTTC. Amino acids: CASIGQGSEQYF.

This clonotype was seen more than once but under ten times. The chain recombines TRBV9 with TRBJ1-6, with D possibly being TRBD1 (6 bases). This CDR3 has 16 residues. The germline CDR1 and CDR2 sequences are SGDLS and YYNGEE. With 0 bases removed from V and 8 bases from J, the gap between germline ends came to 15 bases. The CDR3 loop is CASSVESGRGYSPLHF. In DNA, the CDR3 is TGTGCCAGCAGCGTAGAATCAGGCAGGGGTTATTCACCCCTCCACTTT.

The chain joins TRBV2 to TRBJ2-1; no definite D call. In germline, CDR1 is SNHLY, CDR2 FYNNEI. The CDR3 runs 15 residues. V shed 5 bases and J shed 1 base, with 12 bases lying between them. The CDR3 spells CASSLNSRSYNEQFF. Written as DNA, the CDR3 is TGTGCCAGCAGTCTCAACAGTCGGTCCTACAATGAGCAGTTCTTC.

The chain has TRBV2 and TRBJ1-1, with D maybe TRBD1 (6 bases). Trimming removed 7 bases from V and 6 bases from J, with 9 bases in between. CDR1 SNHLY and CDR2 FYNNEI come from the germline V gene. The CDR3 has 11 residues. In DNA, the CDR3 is TGTGCCAGCAACCGGGGGCCTGAAGCTTTCTTT. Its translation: CASNRGPEAFF.

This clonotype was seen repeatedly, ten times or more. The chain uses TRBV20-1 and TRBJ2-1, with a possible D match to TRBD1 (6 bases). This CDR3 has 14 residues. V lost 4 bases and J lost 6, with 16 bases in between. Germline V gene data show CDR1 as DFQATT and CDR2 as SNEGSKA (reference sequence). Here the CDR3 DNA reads TGCAGTGCTACCACCGGACAGAGAGCCAATGAGCAGTTCTTC. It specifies CSATTGQRANEQFF.

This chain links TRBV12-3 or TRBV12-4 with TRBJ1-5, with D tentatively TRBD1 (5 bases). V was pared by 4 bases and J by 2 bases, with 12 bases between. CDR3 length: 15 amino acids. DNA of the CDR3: TGTGCCAGCAGTTCCTGGCAGGGTGGCAATCAGCCCCAGCATTTT. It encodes CASSSWQGGNQPQHF.

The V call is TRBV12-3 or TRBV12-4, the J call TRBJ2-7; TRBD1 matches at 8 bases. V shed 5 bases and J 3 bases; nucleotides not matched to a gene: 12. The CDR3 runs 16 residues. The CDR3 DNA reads TGTGCCAGCAGTGTTTCGACAGGACAGGGTAGCTACGAGCAGTACTTC. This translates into CASSVSTGQGSYEQYF.

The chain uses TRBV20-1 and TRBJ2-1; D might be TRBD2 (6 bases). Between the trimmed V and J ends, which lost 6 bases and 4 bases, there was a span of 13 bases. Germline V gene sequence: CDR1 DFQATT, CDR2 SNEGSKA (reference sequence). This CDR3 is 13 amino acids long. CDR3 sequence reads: CSAARGTYNEQFF. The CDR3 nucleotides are TGCAGTGCGGCGCGGGGAACTTACAATGAGCAGTTCTTC.

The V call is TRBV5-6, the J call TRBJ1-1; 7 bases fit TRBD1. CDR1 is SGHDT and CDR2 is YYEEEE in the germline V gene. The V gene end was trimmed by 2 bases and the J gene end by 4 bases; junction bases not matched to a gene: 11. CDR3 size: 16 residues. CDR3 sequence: CASSLGGATYGTEAFF. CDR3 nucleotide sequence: TGTGCCAGCAGCTTAGGGGGCGCGACCTATGGCACTGAAGCTTTCTTT.

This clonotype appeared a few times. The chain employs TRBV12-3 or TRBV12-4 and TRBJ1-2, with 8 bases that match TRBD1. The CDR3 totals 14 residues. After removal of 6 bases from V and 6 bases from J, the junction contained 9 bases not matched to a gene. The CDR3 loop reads CASSREDRANGYTF. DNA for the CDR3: TGTGCCAGCAGCCGGGAGGACAGGGCGAATGGCTACACCTTC.

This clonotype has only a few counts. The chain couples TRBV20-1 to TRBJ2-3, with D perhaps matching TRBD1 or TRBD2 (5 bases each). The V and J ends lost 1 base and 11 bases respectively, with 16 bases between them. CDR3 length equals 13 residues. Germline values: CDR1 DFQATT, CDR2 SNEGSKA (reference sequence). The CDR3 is CSARGGTPSGQYF. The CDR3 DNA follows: TGCAGTGCTAGAGGGGGGACCCCCAGCGGGCAGTATTTT.

The chain's CDR3 is CASSIQGQPQHF. The CDR3 DNA reads TGTGCCAGCAGCATACAGGGTCAGCCCCAGCATTTT. The rearrangement links TRBV5-8 to TRBJ1-5; TRBD1 is a possible D gene (6 bases). Germline V gives CDR1 SGHTS, CDR2 YDEGEE. V shed 4 bases and J shed 6 bases, with 8 bases lying between them. This CDR3 is 12 amino acids long.

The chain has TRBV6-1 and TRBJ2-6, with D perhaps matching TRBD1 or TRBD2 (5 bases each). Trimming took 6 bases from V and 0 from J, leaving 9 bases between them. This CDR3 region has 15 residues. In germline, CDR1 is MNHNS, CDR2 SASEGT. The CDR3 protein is CASRGVSSGANVLTF. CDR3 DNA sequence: TGTGCCAGCAGGGGGGTAAGCTCTGGGGCCAACGTCCTGACTTTC.

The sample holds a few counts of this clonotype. The DNA for the CDR3 is TGTGCCAGCAGCCAGTCGAGATACGAAAAACTGTTTTTT. It specifies CASSQSRYEKLFF. The rearrangement links TRBV3-1 to TRBJ1-4; D ambiguous. Germline CDR1 and CDR2: LGHDT and YNNKEL (reference sequence). Trimming stripped 3 bases from V and 8 bases from J, with 10 bases between. This CDR3 has 13 amino acids.

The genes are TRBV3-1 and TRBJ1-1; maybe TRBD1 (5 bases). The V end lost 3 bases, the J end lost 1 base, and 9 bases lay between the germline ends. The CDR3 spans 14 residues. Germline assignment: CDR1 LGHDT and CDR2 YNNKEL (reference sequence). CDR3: CASSQTAENTEAFF. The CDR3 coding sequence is TGTGCCAGCAGCCAGACAGCAGAGAACACTGAAGCTTTCTTT.

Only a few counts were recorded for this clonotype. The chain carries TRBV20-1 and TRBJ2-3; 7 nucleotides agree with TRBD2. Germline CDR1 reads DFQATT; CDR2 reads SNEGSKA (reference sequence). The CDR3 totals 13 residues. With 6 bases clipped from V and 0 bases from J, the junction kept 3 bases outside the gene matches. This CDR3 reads CSARDYSTDTQYF. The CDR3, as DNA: TGCAGTGCCCGGGACTACAGCACAGATACGCAGTATTTT.

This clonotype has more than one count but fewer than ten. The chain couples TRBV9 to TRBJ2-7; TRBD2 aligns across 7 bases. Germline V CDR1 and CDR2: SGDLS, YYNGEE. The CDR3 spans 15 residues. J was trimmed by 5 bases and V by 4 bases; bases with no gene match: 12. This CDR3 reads CASSLQGRGGDEQYF. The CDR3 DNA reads TGTGCCAGCAGCCTCCAGGGCCGTGGGGGGGACGAGCAGTACTTC.

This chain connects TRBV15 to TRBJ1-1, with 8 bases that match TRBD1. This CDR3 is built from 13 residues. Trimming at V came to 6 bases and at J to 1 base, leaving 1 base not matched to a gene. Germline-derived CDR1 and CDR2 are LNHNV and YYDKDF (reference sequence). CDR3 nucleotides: TGTGCCACCAGGGGACAGGAGAACACTGAAGCTTTCTTT. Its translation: CATRGQENTEAFF.